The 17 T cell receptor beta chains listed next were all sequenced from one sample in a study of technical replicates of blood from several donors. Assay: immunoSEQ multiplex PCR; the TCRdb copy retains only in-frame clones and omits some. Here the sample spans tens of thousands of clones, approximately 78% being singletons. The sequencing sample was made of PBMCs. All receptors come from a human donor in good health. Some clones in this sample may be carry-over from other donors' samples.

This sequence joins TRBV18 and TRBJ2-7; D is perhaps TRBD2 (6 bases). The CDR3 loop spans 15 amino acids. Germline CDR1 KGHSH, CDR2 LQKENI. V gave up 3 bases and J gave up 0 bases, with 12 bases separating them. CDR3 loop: CASSPRQTSSYEQYF. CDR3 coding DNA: TGTGCCAGCTCACCTCGCCAGACTAGCTCCTACGAGCAGTACTTC. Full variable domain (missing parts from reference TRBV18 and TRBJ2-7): NAGVMQNPRHLVRRRGQEARLRCSPMKGHSHVYWYRQLPEEGLKFMVYLQKENIIDESGMPKERFSAEFPKEGPSILRIQQVVRGDSAAYFCASSPRQTSSYEQYFGPGTRLTVT.

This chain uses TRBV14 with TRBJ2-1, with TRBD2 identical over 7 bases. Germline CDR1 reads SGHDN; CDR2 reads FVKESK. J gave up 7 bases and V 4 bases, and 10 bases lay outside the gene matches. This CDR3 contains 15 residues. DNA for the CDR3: TGTGCCAGCAGCCGACCGGGCAGCGGGGTGAATGAGCAGTTCTTC. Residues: CASSRPGSGVNEQFF.

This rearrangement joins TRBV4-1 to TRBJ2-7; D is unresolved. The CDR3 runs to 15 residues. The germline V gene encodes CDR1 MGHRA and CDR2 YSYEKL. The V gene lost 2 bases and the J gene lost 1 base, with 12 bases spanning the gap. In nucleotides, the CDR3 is TGCGCCAGCAGCCAATCAACCGACTCGTCCTACGAGCAGTACTTC. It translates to CASSQSTDSSYEQYF.

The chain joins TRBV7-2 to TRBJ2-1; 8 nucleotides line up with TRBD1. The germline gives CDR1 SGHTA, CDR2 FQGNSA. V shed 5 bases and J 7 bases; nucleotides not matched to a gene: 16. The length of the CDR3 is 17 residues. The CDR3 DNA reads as TGTGCCAGCAGCGTAGTGGTCTGGACAGGGCTCGGGAATGAGCAGTTCTTC. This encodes CASSVVVWTGLGNEQFF.

The CDR3 is CAIRPGQQETQYF. The DNA for the CDR3 is TGTGCCATCAGGCCGGGACAACAAGAGACCCAGTACTTC. The chain carries TRBV10-3 and TRBJ2-5; D may be TRBD1 (6 bases). The germline V gene encodes CDR1 ENHRY and CDR2 SYGVKD. With 6 bases removed from V and 2 bases from J, the gap between germline ends came to 10 bases. The CDR3 extends over 13 amino acids.

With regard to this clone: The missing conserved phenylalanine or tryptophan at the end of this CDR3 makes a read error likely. The CDR3 spells CASSPWTGVGNSPLHL. For the CDR3, the DNA is TGTGCCAGCAGCCCGTGGACAGGGGTAGGGAATTCACCCCTCCACCTT. This rearrangement joins TRBV5-6 to TRBJ1-6, with TRBD1 matching over 9 bases. Germline V lookup: CDR1 SGHDT, CDR2 YYEEEE. This CDR3 is 16 amino acids long. V lost 4 bases to trimming and J lost 7 bases; unmatched junction nucleotides: 9.

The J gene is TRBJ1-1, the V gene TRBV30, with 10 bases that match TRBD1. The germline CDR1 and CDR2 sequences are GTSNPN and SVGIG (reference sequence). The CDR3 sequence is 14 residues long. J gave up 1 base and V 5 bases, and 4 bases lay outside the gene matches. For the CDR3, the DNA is TGTGCCTGGGGGACAGGGGTTCAGAACACTGAAGCTTTCTTT. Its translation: CAWGTGVQNTEAFF.

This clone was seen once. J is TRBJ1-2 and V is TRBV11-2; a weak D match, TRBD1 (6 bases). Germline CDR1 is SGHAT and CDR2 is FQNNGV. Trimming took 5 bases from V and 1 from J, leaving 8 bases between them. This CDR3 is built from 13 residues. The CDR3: CASSPDSNYGYTF. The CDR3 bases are TGTGCCAGCAGCCCGGACAGTAACTATGGCTACACCTTC.

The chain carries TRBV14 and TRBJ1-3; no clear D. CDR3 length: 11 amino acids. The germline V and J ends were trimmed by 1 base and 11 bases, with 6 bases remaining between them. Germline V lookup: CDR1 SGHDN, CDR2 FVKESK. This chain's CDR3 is CASSQAEAIYF. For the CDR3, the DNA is TGTGCCAGCAGCCAAGCGGAGGCCATATATTTT.

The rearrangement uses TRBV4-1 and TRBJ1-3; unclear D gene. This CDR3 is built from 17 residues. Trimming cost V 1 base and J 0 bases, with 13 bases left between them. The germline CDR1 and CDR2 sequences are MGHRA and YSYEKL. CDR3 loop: CASSQAPPGNSGNTIYF. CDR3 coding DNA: TGCGCCAGCAGCCAAGCTCCCCCAGGCAACTCTGGAAACACCATATATTTT.

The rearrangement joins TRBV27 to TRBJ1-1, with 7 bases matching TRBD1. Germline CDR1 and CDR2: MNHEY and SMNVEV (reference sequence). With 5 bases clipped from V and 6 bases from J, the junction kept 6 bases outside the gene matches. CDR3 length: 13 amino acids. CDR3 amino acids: CASSQDRKAEAFF. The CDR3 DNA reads TGTGCCAGCAGTCAGGACAGGAAGGCTGAAGCTTTCTTT.

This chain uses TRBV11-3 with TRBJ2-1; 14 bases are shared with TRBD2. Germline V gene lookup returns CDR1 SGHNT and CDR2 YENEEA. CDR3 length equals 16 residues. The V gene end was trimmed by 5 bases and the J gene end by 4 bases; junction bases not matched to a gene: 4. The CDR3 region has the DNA TGTGCCAGCAGCGCCGGACTAGCGGGAGGTTACAATGAGCAGTTCTTC. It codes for CASSAGLAGGYNEQFF.

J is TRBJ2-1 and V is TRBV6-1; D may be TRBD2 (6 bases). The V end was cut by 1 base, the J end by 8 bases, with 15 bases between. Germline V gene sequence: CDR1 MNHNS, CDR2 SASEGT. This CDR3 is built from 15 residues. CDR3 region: CASSEGWEAGDEQFF. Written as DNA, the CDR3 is TGTGCCAGCAGTGAAGGGTGGGAGGCCGGGGATGAGCAGTTCTTC.

This CDR3 reads CASSQDFWANNEQFF. The CDR3, as DNA: TGCGCCAGCAGCCAAGATTTTTGGGCCAACAATGAGCAGTTCTTC. This chain connects TRBV4-3 to TRBJ2-1; D unresolved. V was pared by 0 bases and J by 5 bases, with 11 bases between. Germline V gives CDR1 LGHNA, CDR2 YSLEER. This CDR3 region has 15 residues.

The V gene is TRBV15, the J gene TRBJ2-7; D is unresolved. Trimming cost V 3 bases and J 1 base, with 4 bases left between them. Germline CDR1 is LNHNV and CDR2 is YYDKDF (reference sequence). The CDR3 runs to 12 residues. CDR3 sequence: CATSRESYEQYF. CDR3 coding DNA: TGTGCCACCAGCAGGGAGTCCTACGAGCAGTACTTC.

The DNA of the CDR3 is TGTGCCAGCAGCCCCCCCCAGGGCAGAGTAGCTTTCTTT. Translated: CASSPPQGRVAFF. The chain joins TRBV11-2 to TRBJ1-1; maybe TRBD1 (5 bases). Trimming shortened V by 5 bases and J by 10 bases, and 17 bases separated the two germline ends. CDR3 length equals 13 residues. CDR1 and CDR2 from the germline V gene are SGHAT and FQNNGV.

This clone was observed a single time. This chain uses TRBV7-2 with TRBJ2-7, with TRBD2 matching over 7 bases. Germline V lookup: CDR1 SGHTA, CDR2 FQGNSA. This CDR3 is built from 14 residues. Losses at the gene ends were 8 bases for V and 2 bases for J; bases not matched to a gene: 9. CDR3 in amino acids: CASGQPSGTYEQYF. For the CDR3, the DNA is TGTGCCAGCGGACAACCTAGCGGTACCTACGAGCAGTACTTC.